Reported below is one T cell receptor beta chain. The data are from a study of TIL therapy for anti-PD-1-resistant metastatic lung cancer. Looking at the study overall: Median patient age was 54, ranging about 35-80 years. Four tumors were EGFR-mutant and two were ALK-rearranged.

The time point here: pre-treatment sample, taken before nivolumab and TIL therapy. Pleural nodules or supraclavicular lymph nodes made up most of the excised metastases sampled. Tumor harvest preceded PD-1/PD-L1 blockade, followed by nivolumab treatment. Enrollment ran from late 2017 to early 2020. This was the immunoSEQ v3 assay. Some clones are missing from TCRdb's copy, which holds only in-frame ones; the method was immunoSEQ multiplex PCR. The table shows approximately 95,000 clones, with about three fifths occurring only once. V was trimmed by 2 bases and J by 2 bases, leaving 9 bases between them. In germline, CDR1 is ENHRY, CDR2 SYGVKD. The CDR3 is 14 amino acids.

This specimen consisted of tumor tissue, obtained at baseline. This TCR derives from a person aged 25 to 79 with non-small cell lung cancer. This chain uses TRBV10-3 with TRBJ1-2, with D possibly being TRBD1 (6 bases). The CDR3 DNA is TGTGCCATCAGTGAGCAAGGGGGAAACTATGGCTACACCTTC. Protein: CAISEQGGNYGYTF.